The entry that follows covers one TCR beta chain sequence. The sample belongs to a study of T cell changes during pregnancy in multiple sclerosis. Trimming removed 1 base from V and 8 bases from J; junction bases left unmatched: 10. Germline CDR1 LGHNA, CDR2 YSLEER. CDR3 length: 17 amino acids. The repertoire was sequenced with immunoSEQ multiplex PCR; TCRdb's copy has only in-frame clones and lacks some. The sample carries under 80,000 clones, approximately 93% recorded once. This chain links TRBV4-3 with TRBJ1-4, with 10 bases that match TRBD1. This clonotype was obtained from a female donor with multiple sclerosis, enrolled in a pregnancy study. The source was peripheral blood, collected in the second trimester of pregnancy. CDR3: CASSQALSDRGEEKLFF. The CDR3 coding sequence is TGCGCCAGCAGCCAAGCCCTATCGGACAGGGGGGAAGAAAAACTGTTTTTT.